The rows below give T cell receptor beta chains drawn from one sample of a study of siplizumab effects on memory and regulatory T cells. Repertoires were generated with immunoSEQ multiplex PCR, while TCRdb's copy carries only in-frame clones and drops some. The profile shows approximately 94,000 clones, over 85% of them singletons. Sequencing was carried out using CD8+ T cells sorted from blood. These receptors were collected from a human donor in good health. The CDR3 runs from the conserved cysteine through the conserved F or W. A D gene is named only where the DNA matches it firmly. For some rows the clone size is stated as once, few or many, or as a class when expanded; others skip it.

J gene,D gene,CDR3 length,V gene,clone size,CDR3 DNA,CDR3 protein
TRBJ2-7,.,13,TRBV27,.,TGTGCCAGCAGTTTAATGGGTATACCCGAGCAGTACTTC,CASSLMGIPEQYF
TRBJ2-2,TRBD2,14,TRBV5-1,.,TGCGCCAGCAGCTTCACTAGCGAGGCCGGGGAGCTGTTTTTT,CASSFTSEAGELFF
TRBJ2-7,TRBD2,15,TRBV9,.,TGTGCCAGCAGCGTAGCGGCTAGCGGAACCTACGAGCAGTACTTC,CASSVAASGTYEQYF
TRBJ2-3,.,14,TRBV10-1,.,TGCGCCAGCAGTGAGTCTGGGACTTGGGATACGCAGTATTTT,CASSESGTWDTQYF
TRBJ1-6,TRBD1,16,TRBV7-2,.,TGTGCCAGCAGCTTAAATTTGAACAGGGGAAATTCACCCCTCCACTTT,CASSLNLNRGNSPLHF
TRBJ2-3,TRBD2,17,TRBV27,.,TGTGCCAGCAGTTCCCTAAAACCTAGCGGCAACACAGATACGCAGTATTTT,CASSSLKPSGNTDTQYF
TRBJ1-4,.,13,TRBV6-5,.,TGTGCCAGCAGTGGGGGTCTCCCTGGAAAACTGTTTTTT,CASSGGLPGKLFF
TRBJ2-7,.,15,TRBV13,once,TGTGCCAGCAGCTTAGGCCGTGAGCGAACCTACGAGCAGTACTTC,CASSLGRERTYEQYF
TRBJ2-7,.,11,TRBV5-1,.,TGCGCCAGCAGCGCTAGCTACGAGCAGTACTTC,CASSASYEQYF
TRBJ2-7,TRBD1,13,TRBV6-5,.,TGTGCCAGCAGCCCCGGGACAGGATACGAGCAGTACTTC,CASSPGTGYEQYF
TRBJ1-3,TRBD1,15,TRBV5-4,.,TGTGCCAGCAGCGAAGACAGGGTCCCAGGAAACACCATATATTTT,CASSEDRVPGNTIYF
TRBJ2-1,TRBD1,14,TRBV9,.,TGTGCCAGCAGCGTAGGCTACAGGGGACGGGAGCAGTTCTTC,CASSVGYRGREQFF
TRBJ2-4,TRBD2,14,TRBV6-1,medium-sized,TGTGCCAGCAGTGAAAACCGGGAGGTGGACATTCAGTACTTC,CASSENREVDIQYF
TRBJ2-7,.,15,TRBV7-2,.,TGTGCCAGCAGCCCTGAGGGGCGCCTAGTGCCCGAGCAGTACTTC,CASSPEGRLVPEQYF
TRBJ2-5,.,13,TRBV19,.,TGTGCCAGTAGTCCCGCCGGGCAAGAGACCCAGTACTTC,CASSPAGQETQYF
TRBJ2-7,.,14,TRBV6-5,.,TGTGCCAGCAGTTACGAGGGCAGTTCCTACGAGCAGTACTTC,CASSYEGSSYEQYF
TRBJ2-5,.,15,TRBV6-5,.,TGTGCCAGCAGTTACTCGAGACAGTTTCAAGAGACCCAGTACTTC,CASSYSRQFQETQYF
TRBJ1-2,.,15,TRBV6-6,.,TGTGCCAGCAGGACCTTGAGTGGCAGGGTCTATGGCTACACCTTC,CASRTLSGRVYGYTF
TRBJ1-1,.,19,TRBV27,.,TGTGCCAGCAGGTCCCTTTTAGGGTTGGGCAGCCTGATGAACACTGAAGCTTTCTTT,CASRSLLGLGSLMNTEAFF
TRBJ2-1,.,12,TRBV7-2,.,TGTGCCAGTTCTCCCCCTTTGGATGAGCAGTTCTTC,CASSPPLDEQFF
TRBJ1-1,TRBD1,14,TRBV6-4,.,TGTGCCAGCCGACTGGACAGGGAGAACACTGAAGCTTTCTTT,CASRLDRENTEAFF
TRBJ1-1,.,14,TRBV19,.,TGTGCCAGTAGTATGGGGTTACTTTACACTGAAGCTTTCTTT,CASSMGLLYTEAFF
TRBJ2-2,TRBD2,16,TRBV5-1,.,TGCGCCAGCACCGGACTAGCGGGAGAGTTCACCGGGGAGCTGTTTTTT,CASTGLAGEFTGELFF
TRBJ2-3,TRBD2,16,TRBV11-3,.,TGTGCCAGCAGCTTAGATCGGGGAGGGGCCACAGATACGCAGTATTTT,CASSLDRGGATDTQYF
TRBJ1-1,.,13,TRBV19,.,TGTGCCAGTAGTATAGGGGGGACCACTGAAGCTTTCTTT,CASSIGGTTEAFF
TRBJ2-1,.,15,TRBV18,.,TGTGCCAGCTCGCCCGAACCCGGAGGGGGCAATGAGCAGTTCTTC,CASSPEPGGGNEQFF
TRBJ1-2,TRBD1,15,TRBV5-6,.,TGTGCCAGCAGCTTTTGGACAGGGGATCTAAGTGGCTACACCTTC,CASSFWTGDLSGYTF
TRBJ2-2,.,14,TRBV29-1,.,TGCAGCGTTGCAGGGGTACTGAACACCGGGGAGCTGTTTTTT,CSVAGVLNTGELFF
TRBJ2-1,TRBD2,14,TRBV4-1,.,TGCGCCAGCAGCCCCCTGGGAGGGGTCTCTGAGCAGTTCTTC,CASSPLGGVSEQFF
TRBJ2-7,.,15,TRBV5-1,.,TGCGCCAGCAGCTTGAAGGGGCTCAGCTCCTACGAGCAGTACTTC,CASSLKGLSSYEQYF
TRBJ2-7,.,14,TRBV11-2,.,TGTGCCAGCAGCCCCCACGGGGAAACCTACGAGCAGTACTTC,CASSPHGETYEQYF
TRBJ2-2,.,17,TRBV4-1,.,TGCGCCAGCAGCCAAGATTTCTTCCCGGGTCCCACCGGGGAGCTGTTTTTT,CASSQDFFPGPTGELFF
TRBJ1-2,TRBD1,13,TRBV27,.,TGTGCCAGCAGTTTTGGGACAGGGGCTGGCTACACCTTC,CASSFGTGAGYTF
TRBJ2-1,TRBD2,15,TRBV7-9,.,TGTGCCAGCAGCCAGAGACTAGCCTCCTACAATGAGCAGTTCTTC,CASSQRLASYNEQFF
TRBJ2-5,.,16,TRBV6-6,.,TGTGCCAGCAGAGAACCAGGACGGTCGTACCAAGAGACCCAGTACTTC,CASREPGRSYQETQYF
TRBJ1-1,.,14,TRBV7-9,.,TGTGCCAGCAGCTTAGGCGGATGGAACACTGAAGCTTTCTTT,CASSLGGWNTEAFF
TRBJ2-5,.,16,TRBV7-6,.,TGTGCCAGCAGCTTAGGGGGCCATGGGGGCGGAGAGACCCAGTACTTC,CASSLGGHGGGETQYF
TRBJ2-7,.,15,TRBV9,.,TGTGCCAGCAGCCCTTCTCGGACCCCCGGCTACGAGCAGTACTTC,CASSPSRTPGYEQYF
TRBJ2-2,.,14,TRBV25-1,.,TGTGCCTGTCCTGGGCAGGCCGGCACCGGGGAGCTGTTTTTT,CACPGQAGTGELFF
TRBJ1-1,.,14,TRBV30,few,TGTGCCTGGGGTGGGAACAGAGAGAACACTGAAGCTTTCTTT,CAWGGNRENTEAFF
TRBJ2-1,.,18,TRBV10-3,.,TGTGCCTCCCGACAACTTACTGGGGGGACCTACTCCTACAATGAGCAGTTCTTC,CASRQLTGGTYSYNEQFF
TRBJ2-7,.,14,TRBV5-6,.,TGTGCCAGCAGTCAGATCGGAGAGCCCTACGAGCAGTACTTC,CASSQIGEPYEQYF
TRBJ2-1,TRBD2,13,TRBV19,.,TGTGCCAGCGGGACTAGCGGATACAATGAGCAGTTCTTC,CASGTSGYNEQFF
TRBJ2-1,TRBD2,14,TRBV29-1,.,TGCAGCGTTCTGGAGACTAGCGCCTACAATGAGCAGTTCTTC,CSVLETSAYNEQFF
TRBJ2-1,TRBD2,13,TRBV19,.,TGTGCAGTGGGACTAGCGGATTACAATGAGCAGTTCTTC,CAVGLADYNEQFF
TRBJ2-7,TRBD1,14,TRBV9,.,TGTGCCAGCAGCTTCGGGACAGAGGGCTACGAGCAGTACTTC,CASSFGTEGYEQYF
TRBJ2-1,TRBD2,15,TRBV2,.,TGTGCCAGCAGAATAAGAACTAGCGGGAACAATGAGCAGTTCTTC,CASRIRTSGNNEQFF